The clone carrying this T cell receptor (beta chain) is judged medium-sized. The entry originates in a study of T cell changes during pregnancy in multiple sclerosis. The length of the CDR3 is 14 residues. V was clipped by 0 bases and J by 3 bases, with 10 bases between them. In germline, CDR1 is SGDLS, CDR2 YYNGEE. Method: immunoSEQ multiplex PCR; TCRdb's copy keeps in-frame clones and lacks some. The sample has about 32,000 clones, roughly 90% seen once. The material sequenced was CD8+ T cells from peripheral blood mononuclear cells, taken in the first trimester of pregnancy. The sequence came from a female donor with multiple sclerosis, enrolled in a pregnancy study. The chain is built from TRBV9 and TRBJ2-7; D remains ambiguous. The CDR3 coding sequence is TGTGCCAGCAGCGTAGGCGACACTCTCTACGAGCAGTACTTC. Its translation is CASSVGDTLYEQYF.